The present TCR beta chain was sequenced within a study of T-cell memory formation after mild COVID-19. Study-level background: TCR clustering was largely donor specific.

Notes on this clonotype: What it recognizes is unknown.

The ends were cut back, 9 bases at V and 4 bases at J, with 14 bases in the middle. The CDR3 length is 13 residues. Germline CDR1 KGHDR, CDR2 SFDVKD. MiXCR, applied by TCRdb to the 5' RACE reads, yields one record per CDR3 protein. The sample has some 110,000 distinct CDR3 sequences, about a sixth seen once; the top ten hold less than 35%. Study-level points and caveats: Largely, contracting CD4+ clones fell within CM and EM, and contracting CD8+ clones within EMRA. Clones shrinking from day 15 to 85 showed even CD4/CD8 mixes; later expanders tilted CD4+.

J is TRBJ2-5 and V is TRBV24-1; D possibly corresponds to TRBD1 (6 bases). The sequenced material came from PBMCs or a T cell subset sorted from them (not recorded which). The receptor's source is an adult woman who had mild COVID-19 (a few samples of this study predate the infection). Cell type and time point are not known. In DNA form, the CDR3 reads TGTGCCACCGGGGACACGGCCAGAGAGACCCAGTACTTC. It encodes CATGDTARETQYF.